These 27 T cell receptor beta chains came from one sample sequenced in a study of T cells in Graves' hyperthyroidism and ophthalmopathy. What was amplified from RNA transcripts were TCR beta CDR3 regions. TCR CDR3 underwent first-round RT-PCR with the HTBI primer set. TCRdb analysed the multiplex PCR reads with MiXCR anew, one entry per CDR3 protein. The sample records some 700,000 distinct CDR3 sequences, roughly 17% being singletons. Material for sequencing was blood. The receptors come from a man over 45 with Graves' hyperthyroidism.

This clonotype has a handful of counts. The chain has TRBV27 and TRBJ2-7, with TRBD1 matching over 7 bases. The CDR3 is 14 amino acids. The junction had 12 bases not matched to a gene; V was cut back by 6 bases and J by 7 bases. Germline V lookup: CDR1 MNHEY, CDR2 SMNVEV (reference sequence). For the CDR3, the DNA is TGTGCCAGCAGCCTGACAGGGAAAGGGTTTGAGCAGTACTTC. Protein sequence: CASSLTGKGFEQYF.

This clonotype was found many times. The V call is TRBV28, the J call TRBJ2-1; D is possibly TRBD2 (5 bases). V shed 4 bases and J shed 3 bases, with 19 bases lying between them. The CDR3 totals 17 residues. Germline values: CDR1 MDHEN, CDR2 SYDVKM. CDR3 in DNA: TGTGCCAGCAGTTCCCGTACCTACAGCGGAGTCTACAATGAGCAGTTCTTC. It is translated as CASSSRTYSGVYNEQFF.

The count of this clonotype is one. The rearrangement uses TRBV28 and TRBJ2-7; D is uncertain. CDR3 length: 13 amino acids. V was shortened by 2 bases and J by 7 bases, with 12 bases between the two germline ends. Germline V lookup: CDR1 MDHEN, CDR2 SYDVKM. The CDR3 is CASSLRTWWEQYF. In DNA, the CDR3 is TGTGCCAGCAGTTTAAGAACATGGTGGGAGCAGTACTTC.

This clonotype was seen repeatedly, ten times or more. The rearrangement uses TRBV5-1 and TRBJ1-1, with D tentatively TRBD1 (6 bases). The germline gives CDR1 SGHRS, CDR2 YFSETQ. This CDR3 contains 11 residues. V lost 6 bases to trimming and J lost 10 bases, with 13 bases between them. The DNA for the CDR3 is TGCGCCAGCACGGCGCAGGGGAGAGCTTTCTTT. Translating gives CASTAQGRAFF.

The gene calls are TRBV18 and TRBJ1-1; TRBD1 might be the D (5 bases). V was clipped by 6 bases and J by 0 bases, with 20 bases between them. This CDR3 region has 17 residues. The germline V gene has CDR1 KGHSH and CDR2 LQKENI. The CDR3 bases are TGTGCCAGCTCCCCTGGGGTCGGGGGAACGGTGAACACTGAAGCTTTCTTT. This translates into CASSPGVGGTVNTEAFF.

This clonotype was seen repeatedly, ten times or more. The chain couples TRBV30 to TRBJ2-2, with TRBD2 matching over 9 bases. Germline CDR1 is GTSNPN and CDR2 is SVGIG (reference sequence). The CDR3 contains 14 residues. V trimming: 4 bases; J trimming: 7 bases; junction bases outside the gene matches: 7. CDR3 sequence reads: CAWIRAGGIGELFF. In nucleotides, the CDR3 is TGTGCCTGGATTCGAGCGGGAGGCATCGGGGAGCTGTTTTTT. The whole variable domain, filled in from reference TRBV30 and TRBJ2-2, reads SQTIHQWPATLVQPVGSPLSLECTVEGTSNPNLYWYRQAAGRGLQLLFYSVGIGQISSEVPQNLSASRPQDRQFILSSKKLLLSDSGFYLCAWIRAGGIGELFFGEGSRLTVL.

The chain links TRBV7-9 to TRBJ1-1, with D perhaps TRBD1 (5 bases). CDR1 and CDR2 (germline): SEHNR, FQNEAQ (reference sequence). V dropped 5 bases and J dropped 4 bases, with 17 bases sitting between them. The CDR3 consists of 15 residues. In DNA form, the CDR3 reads TGTGCCAGCAGCGGGCTGAGAGGGAGGGGCACTGAAGCTTTCTTT. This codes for CASSGLRGRGTEAFF.

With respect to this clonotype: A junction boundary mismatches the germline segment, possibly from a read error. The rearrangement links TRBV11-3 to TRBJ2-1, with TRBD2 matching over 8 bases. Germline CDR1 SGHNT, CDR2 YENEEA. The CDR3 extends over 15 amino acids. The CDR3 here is CASAGASGPYNGQFF. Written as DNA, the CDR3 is TGTGCCAGCGCGGGGGCTAGCGGGCCCTACAATGGGCAGTTCTTC.

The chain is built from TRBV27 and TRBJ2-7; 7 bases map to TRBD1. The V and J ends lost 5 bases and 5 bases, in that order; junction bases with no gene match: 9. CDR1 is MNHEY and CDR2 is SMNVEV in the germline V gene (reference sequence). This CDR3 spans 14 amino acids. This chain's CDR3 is CASSTETGSDEQYF. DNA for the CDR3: TGTGCCAGCAGTACCGAGACAGGGTCGGACGAGCAGTACTTC.

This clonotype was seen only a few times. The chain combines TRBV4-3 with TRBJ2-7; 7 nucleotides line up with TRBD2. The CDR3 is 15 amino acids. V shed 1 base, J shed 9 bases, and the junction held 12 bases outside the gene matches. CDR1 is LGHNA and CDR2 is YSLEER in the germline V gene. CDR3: CASSQVAGRESVQYF. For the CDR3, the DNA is TGCGCCAGCAGCCAAGTAGCGGGTAGGGAGAGTGTGCAGTACTTC.

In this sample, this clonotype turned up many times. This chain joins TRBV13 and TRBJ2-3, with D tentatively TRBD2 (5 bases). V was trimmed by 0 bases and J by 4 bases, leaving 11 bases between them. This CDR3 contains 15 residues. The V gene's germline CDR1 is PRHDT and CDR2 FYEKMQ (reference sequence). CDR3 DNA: TGTGCCAGCAGCTTAGGGGACTCGTACGCAGATACGCAGTATTTT. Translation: CASSLGDSYADTQYF.

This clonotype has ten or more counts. Here the CDR3 DNA reads TGTGCCAGCAGTTACAGGGCCCCCGGGGATAGAAACTATGGCTACACCTTC. It translates to CASSYRAPGDRNYGYTF. The chain couples TRBV2 to TRBJ1-2; D is possibly TRBD1 (6 bases). This CDR3 spans 17 amino acids. Germline V gene sequence: CDR1 SNHLY, CDR2 FYNNEI. The V end lost 5 bases, the J end lost 2 bases, and 21 bases lay between the germline ends.

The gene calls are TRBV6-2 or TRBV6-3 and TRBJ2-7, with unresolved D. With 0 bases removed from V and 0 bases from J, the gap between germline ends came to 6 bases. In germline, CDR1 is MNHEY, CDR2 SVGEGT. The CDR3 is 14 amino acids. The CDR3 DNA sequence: TGTGCCAGCAGTTACTCAGAGAGCTCCTACGAGCAGTACTTC. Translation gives CASSYSESSYEQYF.

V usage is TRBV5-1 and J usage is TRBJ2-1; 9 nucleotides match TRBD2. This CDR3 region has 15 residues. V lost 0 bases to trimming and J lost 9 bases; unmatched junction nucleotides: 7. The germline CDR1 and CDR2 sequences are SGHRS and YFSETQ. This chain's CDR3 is CASSLAIAGVVEQFF. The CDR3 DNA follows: TGCGCCAGCAGCTTGGCTATAGCGGGAGTCGTTGAGCAGTTCTTC. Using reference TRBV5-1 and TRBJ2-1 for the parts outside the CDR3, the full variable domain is KAGVTQTPRYLIKTRGQQVTLSCSPISGHRSVSWYQQTPGQGLQFLFEYFSETQRNKGNFPGRFSGRQFSNSRSEMNVSTLELGDSALYLCASSLAIAGVVEQFFGPGTRLTVL.

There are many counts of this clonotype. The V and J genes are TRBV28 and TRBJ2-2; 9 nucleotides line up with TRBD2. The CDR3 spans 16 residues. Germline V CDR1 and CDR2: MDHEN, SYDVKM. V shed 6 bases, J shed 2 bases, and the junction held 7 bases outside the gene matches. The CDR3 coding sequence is TGTGCCAGCAGGGAGCGGGAGGAGGAAAACACCGGGGAGCTGTTTTTT. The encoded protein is CASREREEENTGELFF.

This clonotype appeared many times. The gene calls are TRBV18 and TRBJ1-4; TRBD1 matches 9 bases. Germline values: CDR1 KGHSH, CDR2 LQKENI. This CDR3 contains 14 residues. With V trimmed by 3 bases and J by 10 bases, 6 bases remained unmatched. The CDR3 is CASSPDGTGRKLFF. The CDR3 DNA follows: TGTGCCAGCTCACCGGATGGGACAGGGAGAAAACTGTTTTTT.

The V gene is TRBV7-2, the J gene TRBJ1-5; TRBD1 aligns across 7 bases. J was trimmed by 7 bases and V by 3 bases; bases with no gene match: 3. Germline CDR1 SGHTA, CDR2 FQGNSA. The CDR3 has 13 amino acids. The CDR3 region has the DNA TGTGCCAGCAGCTTCGAACAGGGGCAGCCCCAGCATTTT. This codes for CASSFEQGQPQHF.

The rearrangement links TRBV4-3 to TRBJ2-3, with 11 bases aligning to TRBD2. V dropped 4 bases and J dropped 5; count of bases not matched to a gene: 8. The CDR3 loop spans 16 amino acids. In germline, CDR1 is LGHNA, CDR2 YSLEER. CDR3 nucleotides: TGCGCCAGCAGCCCACTAGCGGGAGAGGCAAGAGATACGCAGTATTTT. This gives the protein CASSPLAGEARDTQYF.

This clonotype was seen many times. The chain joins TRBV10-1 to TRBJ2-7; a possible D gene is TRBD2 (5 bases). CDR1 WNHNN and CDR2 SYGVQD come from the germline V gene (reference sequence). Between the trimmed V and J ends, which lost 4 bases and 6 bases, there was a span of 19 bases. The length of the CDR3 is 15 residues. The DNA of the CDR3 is TGCGCCAGCAGTGTCCGGCGGGTGGAAGGGATCGAGCAGTACTTC. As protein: CASSVRRVEGIEQYF.

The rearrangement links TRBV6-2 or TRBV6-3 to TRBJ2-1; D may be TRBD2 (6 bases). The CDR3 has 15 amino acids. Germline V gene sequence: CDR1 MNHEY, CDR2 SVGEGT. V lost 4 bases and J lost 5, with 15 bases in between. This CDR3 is CASSFVAEVNNEQFF. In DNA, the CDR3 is TGTGCCAGCAGTTTTGTAGCGGAGGTGAACAATGAGCAGTTCTTC.

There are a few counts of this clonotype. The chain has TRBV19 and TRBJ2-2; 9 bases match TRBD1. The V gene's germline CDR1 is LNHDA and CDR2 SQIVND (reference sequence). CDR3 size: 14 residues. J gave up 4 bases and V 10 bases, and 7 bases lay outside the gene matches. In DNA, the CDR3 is TGTGCCACTGAACAGGGGGCAGGCACCGGGGAGCTGTTTTTT. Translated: CATEQGAGTGELFF.

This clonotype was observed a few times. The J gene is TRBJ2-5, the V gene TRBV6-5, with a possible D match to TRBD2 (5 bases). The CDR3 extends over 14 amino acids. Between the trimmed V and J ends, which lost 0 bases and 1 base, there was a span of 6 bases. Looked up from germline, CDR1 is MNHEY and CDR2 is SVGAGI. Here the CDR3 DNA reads TGTGCCAGCAGTTACTCGAGGGTCCAAGAGACCCAGTACTTC. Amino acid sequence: CASSYSRVQETQYF.

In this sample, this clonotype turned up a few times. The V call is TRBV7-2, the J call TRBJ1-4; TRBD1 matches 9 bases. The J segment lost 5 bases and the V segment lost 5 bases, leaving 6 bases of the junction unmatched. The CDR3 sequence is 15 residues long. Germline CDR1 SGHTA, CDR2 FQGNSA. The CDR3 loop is CASSATGQGNEKLFF. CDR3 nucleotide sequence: TGTGCCAGCAGCGCCACGGGACAGGGAAATGAAAAACTGTTTTTT. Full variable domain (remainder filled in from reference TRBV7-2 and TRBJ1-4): GAGVSQSPSNKVTEKGKDVELRCDPISGHTALYWYRQSLGQGLEFLIYFQGNSAPDKSGLPSDRFSAERTGGSVSTLTIQRTQQEDSAVYLCASSATGQGNEKLFFGSGTQLSVL.

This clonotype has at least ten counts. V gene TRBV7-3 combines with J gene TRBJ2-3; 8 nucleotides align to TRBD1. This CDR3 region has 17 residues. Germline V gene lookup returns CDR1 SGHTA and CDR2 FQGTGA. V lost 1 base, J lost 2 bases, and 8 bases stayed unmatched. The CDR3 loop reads CASSLIPTGVSTDTQYF. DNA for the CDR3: TGTGCCAGCAGCTTAATCCCGACAGGGGTGTCCACAGATACGCAGTATTTT.

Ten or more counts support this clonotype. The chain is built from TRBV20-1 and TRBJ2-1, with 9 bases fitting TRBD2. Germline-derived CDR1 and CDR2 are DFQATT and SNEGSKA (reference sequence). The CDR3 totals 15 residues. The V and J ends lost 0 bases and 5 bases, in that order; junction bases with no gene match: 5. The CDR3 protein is CSARDLQRGDNEQFF. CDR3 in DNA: TGCAGTGCTAGAGATCTCCAGCGGGGGGACAATGAGCAGTTCTTC.

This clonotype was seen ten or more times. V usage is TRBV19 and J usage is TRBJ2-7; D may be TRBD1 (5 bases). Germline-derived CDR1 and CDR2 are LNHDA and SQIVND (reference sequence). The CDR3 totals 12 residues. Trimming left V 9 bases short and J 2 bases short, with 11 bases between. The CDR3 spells CASSDSTYEQYF. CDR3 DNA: TGTGCCAGCAGTGACAGCACCTACGAGCAGTACTTC.

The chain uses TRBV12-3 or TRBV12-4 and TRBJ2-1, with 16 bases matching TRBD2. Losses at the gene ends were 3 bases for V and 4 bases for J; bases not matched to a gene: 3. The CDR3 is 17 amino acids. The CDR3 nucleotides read TGTGCCAGCAGTTTGGGGACTAGCGGGAGGGGGTACAATGAGCAGTTCTTC. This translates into CASSLGTSGRGYNEQFF.